This note documents a single TCR beta chain sequence. Its matching antigen is unknown. These data are taken from a study of T-cell memory formation after mild COVID-19. Study-level information: The TCR clusters were mostly specific to one donor. Study conclusions and caveats: Largely, contracting CD4+ clones fell within CM and EM, and contracting CD8+ clones within EMRA.

Constant-segment primers and 5'RACE yielded cDNA libraries for TCR alpha and TCR beta, each carrying sample barcodes and UMIs. In TCRdb, the 5' RACE reads were re-called with MiXCR into one record per CDR3 protein. The sample shows 350,000 to 400,000 distinct CDR3 sequences, 13% to 15% of them seen only once. V gave up 8 bases and J gave up 0 bases, with 17 bases separating them. The germline gives CDR1 MNHEY, CDR2 SMNVEV (reference sequence). CDR3 length equals 16 residues. The sequence was obtained from a man aged 18 to 30 who had mild COVID-19 (a few samples of this study predate the infection). Cell type and time point are not known. The sequenced sample was PBMCs or a T cell subset sorted from them (not recorded which). V and J are TRBV27 and TRBJ2-1; tentative D call: TRBD2 (6 bases). For the CDR3, the DNA is TGTGCCAGCCGGCCCTGGGGGGAGGTCTCCTACAATGAGCAGTTCTTC. It is translated as CASRPWGEVSYNEQFF.